These T cell receptor beta chains were read from a single sample in a study of a mutant IDH1 vaccine in newly diagnosed glioma. Sequencing used immunoSEQ multiplex PCR; TCRdb keeps in-frame clones, though not all of them. This sample carries fewer than 35,000 clones, approximately 78% of them seen once, and the ten largest clones take around 10%. The antigens these receptors bind are not known. This specimen consisted of PBMCs, obtained from a glioma patient whose treatment included an IDH1 peptide vaccine. The receptors originated from a woman in her 40s with glioma. Each CDR3 is given with its conserved first and last residue. A D gene is named only where the DNA matches it firmly. Expanded clones are given a class, and other clones once, few, many or no size at all.

V: TRBV7-3
D: NA
size: NA
J: TRBJ1-1
DNA: TGTGCCAGCAGCCCCCGGAGGACCGCTGAAGCTTTCTTT
CDR3: CASSPRRTAEAFF

V: TRBV7-2
D: NA
size: NA
J: TRBJ2-6
DNA: TGTGCCAGCAGCTTAGGATACTCTGGGGCCAACGTCCTGACTTTC
CDR3: CASSLGYSGANVLTF

V: TRBV19
D: TRBD2
size: NA
J: TRBJ2-3
DNA: TGTGCCAGTAAATTTAGCGGGGCACGCACAGATACGCAGTATTTT
CDR3: CASKFSGARTDTQYF

V: TRBV5-1
D: TRBD2
size: NA
J: TRBJ2-1
DNA: TGCGCCAGCAGCTTGGTTCTAGCGGGGGGGATCGGGTTCTTC
CDR3: CASSLVLAGGIGFF

V: TRBV5-1
D: NA
size: NA
J: TRBJ1-2
DNA: TGCGCCAGCAGCTTGGCCGTCGGCGTCGAGGGGCTGGGTGGCTACACCTTC
CDR3: CASSLAVGVEGLGGYTF

V: TRBV30
D: TRBD2
size: NA
J: TRBJ2-5
DNA: TGTGCCTGGAGCGGGACTAGTTGGGAGACCCAGTACTTC
CDR3: CAWSGTSWETQYF

V: TRBV2
D: TRBD1
size: NA
J: TRBJ1-4
DNA: TGTGCCAGCAGTGAAACAGGGGTCGGTGAAAAACTGTTTTTT
CDR3: CASSETGVGEKLFF

V: TRBV18
D: NA
size: NA
J: TRBJ1-2
DNA: TGTGCCAGCTCACCCCCGGGACGGACCGAACATGGCTACACCTTC
CDR3: CASSPPGRTEHGYTF

V: TRBV7-3
D: TRBD1
size: NA
J: TRBJ1-1
DNA: TGTGCCAGCAGCTTAAAACCCCAAGGTTTCGGACAGGAGGAATGGACTGAAGCTTTCTTT
CDR3: CASSLKPQGFGQEEWTEAFF

V: TRBV5-6
D: NA
size: NA
J: TRBJ2-5
DNA: TGTGCCAGCAGCCGTCTCCATGGAGAGACCCAGTACTTC
CDR3: CASSRLHGETQYF

V: TRBV7-2
D: NA
size: NA
J: TRBJ2-3
DNA: TGTGCCAGCAGCTACGGAGATACGCAGTATTTT
CDR3: CASSYGDTQYF

V: TRBV5-1
D: TRBD1
size: few
J: TRBJ1-4
DNA: TGCGCCAGCAGCTTACAGGGGAGAGGGGATGAAAAACTGTTTTTT
CDR3: CASSLQGRGDEKLFF

V: TRBV19
D: NA
size: NA
J: TRBJ2-7
DNA: TGTGCCAGTAGTCTGCACAGCACCTACGAGCAGTACTTC
CDR3: CASSLHSTYEQYF

V: TRBV10-3
D: NA
size: NA
J: TRBJ1-3
DNA: TGTGCCACTCGGGGAGGGTCGGGCGGCACCATATATTTT
CDR3: CATRGGSGGTIYF

V: TRBV10-2
D: NA
size: few
J: TRBJ1-1
DNA: TGCGCCAGCGGCCCCGTCGGGGGGAACACTGAAGCTTTCTTT
CDR3: CASGPVGGNTEAFF

V: TRBV7-2
D: NA
size: few
J: TRBJ1-5
DNA: TGTGCCAGCAGCTTATCGGGCTCGGGCAATCAGCCCCAGCATTTT
CDR3: CASSLSGSGNQPQHF

V: TRBV11-2
D: NA
size: NA
J: TRBJ1-4
DNA: TGTGCCAGCAGCTTAGACAGGTCAACTAATGAAAAACTGTTTTTT
CDR3: CASSLDRSTNEKLFF

V: TRBV11-2
D: NA
size: NA
J: TRBJ1-1
DNA: TGTGCCAGCAGCTCTAAAACGGGGATGGGGAACACTGAAGCTTTCTTT
CDR3: CASSSKTGMGNTEAFF

V: TRBV5-4
D: NA
size: NA
J: TRBJ2-5
DNA: TGTGCCAGCAGCTTGAAGTTGGCGCAAGAGACCCAGTACTTC
CDR3: CASSLKLAQETQYF

V: TRBV6-1
D: NA
size: NA
J: TRBJ1-5
DNA: TGTGCCAGCAGTGGGACGGAGTATCAGCCCCAGCATTTT
CDR3: CASSGTEYQPQHF

V: TRBV5-1
D: NA
size: NA
J: TRBJ1-2
DNA: TGCGCCAGCAGCTTGGAGGGGAGGGAACCTTCTGGCTACACCTTC
CDR3: CASSLEGREPSGYTF

V: TRBV30
D: TRBD2
size: NA
J: TRBJ2-3
DNA: TGTGCCTGGAGTGTACTGAGCGGGGAAGATACGCAGTATTTT
CDR3: CAWSVLSGEDTQYF

V: TRBV2
D: NA
size: NA
J: TRBJ1-4
DNA: TGTGCCAGCAGATCGTCGGGACAAACCTCGCGAGGGCTGTTTTTT
CDR3: CASRSSGQTSRGLFF

V: TRBV9
D: TRBD2
size: NA
J: TRBJ2-1
DNA: TGTGCCAGCAGCGTCCGGCATAGCGGGGGGGACAATGAGCAGTTCTTC
CDR3: CASSVRHSGGDNEQFF

V: TRBV7-9
D: NA
size: few
J: TRBJ1-5
DNA: TGTGCCAGCACCTTAACAGGGCCCCAGCATTTT
CDR3: CASTLTGPQHF

V: TRBV9
D: NA
size: NA
J: TRBJ1-5
DNA: TGTGCCAGCAGCGTAGAGAGACAGCCCCAGCATTTT
CDR3: CASSVERQPQHF

V: TRBV5-4
D: NA
size: NA
J: TRBJ2-2
DNA: TGTGCCAGCAGCTTGGATATCTCGGACACCGGGGAGCTGTTTTTT
CDR3: CASSLDISDTGELFF

V: TRBV14
D: NA
size: NA
J: TRBJ2-7
DNA: TGTGCCAGCAGCCAAGTCCACGGCCTACACGAGCAGTACTTC
CDR3: CASSQVHGLHEQYF

V: TRBV12-5
D: NA
size: NA
J: TRBJ1-3
DNA: TGTGCTAGTGGTTTGGTTCCCCCGGGGATATGGGGAAACACCATATATTTT
CDR3: CASGLVPPGIWGNTIYF

V: TRBV2
D: TRBD1
size: few
J: TRBJ1-4
DNA: TGTGCCAGCAGGGGACAGGGGTTGTTTTTT
CDR3: CASRGQGLFF

V: TRBV4-3
D: NA
size: once
J: TRBJ2-3
DNA: TGCGCCAGCAGCCTCGAACGGGGGCGCACAGATACGCAGTATTTT
CDR3: CASSLERGRTDTQYF

V: TRBV5-6
D: NA
size: NA
J: TRBJ2-3
DNA: TGTGCCAGCAGCGGGGTCACAGATACGCAGTATTTT
CDR3: CASSGVTDTQYF

V: TRBV5-5
D: NA
size: NA
J: TRBJ1-2
DNA: TGTGCCAGCAGCCAAGAAACAGGGCTAGCTAACTATGGCTACACCTTC
CDR3: CASSQETGLANYGYTF

V: TRBV5-1
D: NA
size: NA
J: TRBJ1-3
DNA: TGCGCCAGCAGCTTGGCCTCAGGGCCCTCTGGAAACACCATATATTTT
CDR3: CASSLASGPSGNTIYF

V: TRBV7-8
D: NA
size: NA
J: TRBJ2-2
DNA: TGTGCCAGCAGCCCAAACACCGGGGAGCTGTTTTTT
CDR3: CASSPNTGELFF

V: TRBV7-6
D: NA
size: NA
J: TRBJ2-6
DNA: TGTGCCAGCGCCCAGGGGTTCGGGGCCAACGTCCTGACTTTC
CDR3: CASAQGFGANVLTF

V: TRBV27
D: TRBD1
size: NA
J: TRBJ2-5
DNA: TGTGCCAGCAGTCCGGTGACAGGGACCCTAGGGACCCAGTACTTC
CDR3: CASSPVTGTLGTQYF

V: TRBV10-3
D: TRBD2
size: NA
J: TRBJ2-1
DNA: TGTGCCATCAGCTCCACTAGCGGGGGCCTCTACAATGAGCAGTTCTTC
CDR3: CAISSTSGGLYNEQFF

V: TRBV18
D: NA
size: NA
J: TRBJ1-4
DNA: TGTGCCAGCTCACCGCTCGGAGGGGGAGCTAATGAAAAACTGTTTTTT
CDR3: CASSPLGGGANEKLFF

V: TRBV6-1
D: TRBD1
size: NA
J: TRBJ1-2
DNA: TGTGCCAGCAAGGACAGGGGGGCTGGCTACACCTTC
CDR3: CASKDRGAGYTF

V: TRBV11-2
D: NA
size: NA
J: TRBJ1-1
DNA: TGTGCCAGCAGCCGAGTGAGGGGGGCCCGTAATGAAGCTTTCTTT
CDR3: CASSRVRGARNEAFF

V: TRBV4-1
D: NA
size: NA
J: TRBJ1-5
DNA: TGCGCCAGCAGCCAAGAATGGGGCCAGCCCCAGCATTTT
CDR3: CASSQEWGQPQHF

V: TRBV5-1
D: NA
size: NA
J: TRBJ2-3
DNA: TGCGCCAGCAGCTTGTCCAGGGTGGAGGATACGCAGTATTTT
CDR3: CASSLSRVEDTQYF

V: TRBV19
D: TRBD1
size: few
J: TRBJ1-5
DNA: TGTGCCAGTAAGGGAGTGTGGACAGGGAAAAATCAGCCCCAGCATTTT
CDR3: CASKGVWTGKNQPQHF

V: TRBV29-1
D: NA
size: NA
J: TRBJ2-7
DNA: TGCAGCGTTGAACCAGGGAATTCCTACGAGCAGTACTTC
CDR3: CSVEPGNSYEQYF

V: TRBV7-9
D: NA
size: NA
J: TRBJ2-7
DNA: TGTGCCAGCAGCCTCGACGGAGGTCTGGGAGAGCAGTACTTC
CDR3: CASSLDGGLGEQYF